The 32 T cell receptor beta chains below come from one sample, sequenced in a study of T-cell memory formation after mild COVID-19. TCRdb reprocessed the 5' RACE reads with MiXCR, giving one entry per CDR3 protein. Among under 300,000 distinct CDR3 sequences listed, 8.5% to 9.5% were seen once. Sequencing was carried out using PBMCs or a T cell subset sorted from them (not recorded which). The origin of the receptors is a man aged 18-30 years who had mild COVID-19 (a few samples of this study predate the infection). Cell type and time point are not known.

This clonotype appeared a few times. The chain employs TRBV7-7 and TRBJ2-2; D gene ambiguous. V was cut by 1 base and J by 1 base, with 7 bases left in between. CDR3 length equals 15 residues. CDR1 and CDR2 (germline): SSHAT, FNYEAQ (reference sequence). CDR3 bases: TGTGCCAGCAGCTTAGAAGCAGGGAACACCGGGGAGCTGTTTTTT. Translation gives CASSLEAGNTGELFF.

The chain carries TRBV6-5 and TRBJ2-3; no definite D call. V lost 2 bases and J lost 4, with 7 bases in between. The germline V gene has CDR1 MNHEY and CDR2 SVGAGI. CDR3 size: 13 residues. CDR3 in amino acids: CASSYRRSDTQYF. CDR3 nucleotide sequence: TGTGCCAGCAGTTACCGTCGTTCAGATACGCAGTATTTT.

As regards this clonotype: At one end the junction does not follow the germline gene, possibly because of a read error. The genes are TRBV20-1 and TRBJ2-7; D remains unclear. CDR3 length equals 14 residues. Germline-derived CDR1 and CDR2 are DFQATT and SNEGSKA (reference sequence). CDR3 amino acids: CCATSDSPSYEQYF. Here the CDR3 DNA reads TGCTGTGCTACCAGCGACTCTCCCTCCTACGAGCAGTACTTC.

CDR3 sequence: CASSLGTGLGYGYTF. CDR3 sequence (DNA): TGTGCCAGCAGTTTAGGGACAGGGCTTGGATATGGCTACACCTTC. This chain joins TRBV12-3 or TRBV12-4 and TRBJ1-2, with 8 bases that match TRBD1. V gave up 1 base and J gave up 5 bases; unmatched junction bases: 6. This CDR3 spans 15 amino acids.

CDR3 DNA sequence: TGTGCCAGCAGGGCCGAAGGGGAGCTGTTTTTT. Translation: CASRAEGELFF. V gene TRBV2 combines with J gene TRBJ2-2; D remains ambiguous. V was trimmed by 6 bases and J by 8 bases, leaving 7 bases between them. The germline V gene encodes CDR1 SNHLY and CDR2 FYNNEI. The CDR3 runs 11 residues. The whole variable domain, remainder taken from reference TRBV2 and TRBJ2-2, is EPEVTQTPSHQVTQMGQEVILRCVPISNHLYFYWYRQILGQKVEFLVSFYNNEISEKSEIFDDQFSVERPDGSNFTLKIRSTKLEDSAMYFCASRAEGELFFGEGSRLTVL.

The chain links TRBV5-1 to TRBJ2-1, with D unresolved. This CDR3 contains 14 residues. The germline V gene encodes CDR1 SGHRS and CDR2 YFSETQ. V was pared by 0 bases and J by 3 bases, with 7 bases between. CDR3 DNA sequence: TGCGCCAGCAGCTTGGGCTGGGACTACAATGAGCAGTTCTTC. Encoded protein: CASSLGWDYNEQFF. The whole variable domain, remainder taken from reference TRBV5-1 and TRBJ2-1, is KAGVTQTPRYLIKTRGQQVTLSCSPISGHRSVSWYQQTPGQGLQFLFEYFSETQRNKGNFPGRFSGRQFSNSRSEMNVSTLELGDSALYLCASSLGWDYNEQFFGPGTRLTVL.

This clonotype was seen more than once but under ten times. This rearrangement joins TRBV2 to TRBJ1-5; D gene uncertain. Germline V gives CDR1 SNHLY, CDR2 FYNNEI. This CDR3 has 12 residues. V was trimmed by 6 bases and J by 4 bases, leaving 7 bases between them. CDR3 sequence reads: CASRRENQPQHF. CDR3 nucleotides: TGTGCCAGCAGGAGGGAGAATCAGCCCCAGCATTTT. Combining the CDR3 with reference TRBV2 and TRBJ1-5 gives the whole variable domain EPEVTQTPSHQVTQMGQEVILRCVPISNHLYFYWYRQILGQKVEFLVSFYNNEISEKSEIFDDQFSVERPDGSNFTLKIRSTKLEDSAMYFCASRRENQPQHFGDGTRLSIL.

This clonotype was observed a few times. V is TRBV20-1 and J is TRBJ2-1, with TRBD1 as a possible D gene (6 bases). Germline V gene data show CDR1 as DFQATT and CDR2 as SNEGSKA (reference sequence). The CDR3 totals 10 residues. The chain's CDR3 is CSLQGLEQFF. The CDR3 region has the DNA TGCAGCCTACAGGGTCTAGAGCAGTTCTTC.

This CDR3 reads CASSLESGVEIILHF. The DNA of the CDR3 is TGTGCCAGCAGCTTAGAGTCGGGGGTAGAGATCATCCTCCACTTT. This chain joins TRBV7-9 and TRBJ1-6; a weak D match, TRBD1 (5 bases). The V end lost 1 base, the J end lost 15 bases, and 19 bases lay between the germline ends. The germline CDR1 and CDR2 sequences are SEHNR and FQNEAQ (reference sequence). The CDR3 spans 15 residues.

The V and J genes are TRBV4-1 and TRBJ2-1; D call uncertain. The CDR3 extends over 11 amino acids. The germline V gene encodes CDR1 MGHRA and CDR2 YSYEKL. V lost 6 bases to trimming and J lost 9 bases, with 9 bases between them. The CDR3 DNA reads TGCGCCAGCAGGCATTATACTGAGCAGTTCTTC. Protein product: CASRHYTEQFF.

This clonotype was counted a few times. This chain links TRBV5-1 with TRBJ1-1; 8 bases are shared with TRBD1. Trimming cost V 4 bases and J 1 base; bases outside gene matches: 6. Germline V gives CDR1 SGHRS, CDR2 YFSETQ. The CDR3 loop spans 15 amino acids. CDR3 residues: CASSRSQGANTEAFF. In DNA form, the CDR3 reads TGCGCCAGCAGCCGGAGCCAGGGGGCGAACACTGAAGCTTTCTTT.

V is TRBV6-1 and J is TRBJ1-1; no clear D gene. Germline V CDR1 and CDR2: MNHNS, SASEGT. Trimming removed 8 bases from V and 0 bases from J, with 10 bases in between. This CDR3 is built from 13 residues. The CDR3 nucleotides read TGTGCCAGCGCCCGGGGAATGAACACTGAAGCTTTCTTT. Its protein product is CASARGMNTEAFF.

This clonotype was seen repeatedly, ten times or more. A read error may produce the germline difference seen at one junction end. The V call is TRBV5-6, the J call TRBJ1-1, with no clear D. The CDR3 length is 11 residues. CDR1 and CDR2 (germline): SGHDT, YYEEEE. CDR3 sequence: CASSLGGEVFF. The DNA for the CDR3 is TGTGCCAGCAGCTTGGGGGGAGAAGTTTTCTTT.

This clonotype occurred a few times. This chain connects TRBV9 to TRBJ1-1, with TRBD1 matching over 8 bases. Per germline, CDR1 SGDLS and CDR2 YYNGEE. This CDR3 contains 14 residues. Trimming cost V 2 bases and J 4 bases; bases outside gene matches: 4. The CDR3 DNA reads TGTGCCAGCAGCGTGACAGGGGAGAGCACTGAAGCTTTCTTT. This translates into CASSVTGESTEAFF.

The sample holds a few counts of this clonotype. The chain joins TRBV19 to TRBJ1-5, with TRBD1 matching 9 bases. Germline loops: CDR1 LNHDA, CDR2 SQIVND (reference sequence). This CDR3 region has 15 residues. The J segment lost 6 bases and the V segment lost 5 bases, leaving 8 bases of the junction unmatched. The CDR3 loop reads CASSLLQGAGQPQHF. The CDR3 DNA is TGTGCCAGTAGTCTCCTACAGGGGGCTGGTCAGCCCCAGCATTTT.

This clonotype was detected a few times. The chain couples TRBV5-1 to TRBJ1-2; 8 nucleotides align to TRBD1. Unmatched junction bases numbered 7, after V lost 4 bases and J lost 8 bases. The CDR3 is 13 residues long. Germline V lookup: CDR1 SGHRS, CDR2 YFSETQ. The CDR3 DNA follows: TGCGCCAGCAGCGAGGACAGGGCAGAAGGCTACACCTTC. Its protein product is CASSEDRAEGYTF. The full variable domain, with the rest looked up from reference TRBV5-1 and TRBJ1-2, is KAGVTQTPRYLIKTRGQQVTLSCSPISGHRSVSWYQQTPGQGLQFLFEYFSETQRNKGNFPGRFSGRQFSNSRSEMNVSTLELGDSALYLCASSEDRAEGYTFGSGTRLTVV.

The chain is built from TRBV20-1 and TRBJ1-5; no reliable D call. The CDR3 has 12 amino acids. Trimming shortened V by 6 bases and J by 3 bases, and 9 bases separated the two germline ends. CDR1 and CDR2 (germline): DFQATT, SNEGSKA (reference sequence). CDR3 nucleotides: TGCAGTGCCACATTTACCAATCAGCCCCAGCATTTT. Its protein product is CSATFTNQPQHF.

The chain links TRBV4-3 to TRBJ2-2, with D maybe TRBD1 (6 bases). This CDR3 is 15 amino acids long. Germline-derived CDR1 and CDR2 are LGHNA and YSLEER. The V end was cut by 1 base, the J end by 5 bases, with 11 bases between. CDR3 residues: CASSQGPGVTGELFF. The DNA for the CDR3 is TGCGCCAGCAGCCAAGGTCCAGGGGTAACCGGGGAGCTGTTTTTT.

This clonotype was seen many times. The chain joins TRBV20-1 to TRBJ2-3; TRBD2 matches 13 bases. This CDR3 has 17 residues. Germline-derived CDR1 and CDR2 are DFQATT and SNEGSKA (reference sequence). With 6 bases clipped from V and 3 bases from J, the junction kept 12 bases outside the gene matches. CDR3 bases: TGCAGTGCGACGACTAGCGGGGGGCCCCTTGTTACAGATACGCAGTATTTT. Translated: CSATTSGGPLVTDTQYF.

This clonotype has a count of ten or more. V usage is TRBV4-1 and J usage is TRBJ2-4; maybe TRBD2 (5 bases). V was cut by 10 bases and J by 1 base, with 20 bases left in between. The CDR3 has 16 amino acids. Per the germline V gene, CDR1 is MGHRA and CDR2 is YSYEKL. CDR3 DNA sequence: TGCGCCACCTCGGGTGCGGGCTTTCTGGCCAAAAACATTCAGTACTTC. This encodes CATSGAGFLAKNIQYF.

This clonotype has only a few counts. The genes are TRBV7-2 and TRBJ2-7, with D unclear. The CDR3 contains 12 residues. Germline V gene sequence: CDR1 SGHTA, CDR2 FQGNSA. The V end was cut by 4 bases, the J end by 5 bases, with 9 bases between. CDR3 sequence reads: CASSSTSHEQYF. In nucleotides, the CDR3 is TGTGCCAGCAGCTCAACGTCCCACGAGCAGTACTTC.

The rearrangement uses TRBV6-5 and TRBJ2-3; 9 bases map to TRBD1. Germline loops: CDR1 MNHEY, CDR2 SVGAGI. Germline trimming cut 2 bases from V and 4 bases from J; bases unmatched to any gene: 7. The CDR3 contains 16 residues. DNA of the CDR3: TGTGCCAGCAGTTACCATACAGGGGGCGATGCAGATACGCAGTATTTT. Translating gives CASSYHTGGDADTQYF.

This clonotype has more than one count but fewer than ten. This chain uses TRBV3-1 with TRBJ1-3; D might be TRBD1 (6 bases). The CDR3 has 15 residues. Germline lookup yields CDR1 LGHDT and CDR2 YNNKEL (reference sequence). Trimming stripped 3 bases from V and 4 bases from J, with 13 bases between. This CDR3 reads CASSQLGGTGNTIYF. The CDR3, as DNA: TGTGCCAGCAGCCAGTTAGGAGGGACAGGAAACACCATATATTTT. Variable domain in full (rest from reference TRBV3-1 and TRBJ1-3): DTAVSQTPKYLVTQMGNDKSIKCEQNLGHDTMYWYKQDSKKFLKIMFSYNNKELIINETVPNRFSPKSPDKAHLNLHINSLELGDSAVYFCASSQLGGTGNTIYFGEGSWLTVV.

This clonotype was counted many times. This chain joins TRBV24-1 and TRBJ2-2; D is possibly TRBD1 (6 bases). CDR3 size: 14 residues. V was clipped by 7 bases and J by 4 bases, with 12 bases between them. Germline loops: CDR1 KGHDR, CDR2 SFDVKD. CDR3 in amino acids: CATRRLDSTGELFF. The CDR3 nucleotides read TGTGCCACCAGGAGACTGGACAGCACCGGGGAGCTGTTTTTT.

This clonotype came up many times. The V gene is TRBV12-3 or TRBV12-4, the J gene TRBJ1-4, with 9 bases that match TRBD1. This CDR3 comprises 14 residues. V trimming: 6 bases; J trimming: 7 bases; junction bases outside the gene matches: 6. The CDR3 region has the DNA TGTGCCAGCAGGGGATACAGGGGGCGTGAAAAACTGTTTTTT. As protein: CASRGYRGREKLFF.

The chain links TRBV10-3 to TRBJ2-3, with 7 bases matching TRBD1. V gave up 7 bases and J gave up 3 bases; unmatched junction bases: 4. From germline, CDR1 is ENHRY and CDR2 SYGVKD. CDR3 length: 13 amino acids. As DNA, the CDR3 is TGTGCCATCAAGGGCAGGGGGACAGATACGCAGTATTTT. This translates into CAIKGRGTDTQYF.

This clonotype was recorded a few times. The rearrangement links TRBV15 to TRBJ2-5, with TRBD2 matching 8 bases. With 0 bases clipped from V and 6 bases from J, the junction kept 9 bases outside the gene matches. The germline gives CDR1 LNHNV, CDR2 YYDKDF (reference sequence). The CDR3 length is 16 residues. The CDR3 bases are TGTGCCACCAGCAGAGATAGGGTCAGCGGGGGAAAGACCCAGTACTTC. It codes for CATSRDRVSGGKTQYF. The full variable domain, rest sourced from reference TRBV15 and TRBJ2-5, is DAMVIQNPRYQVTQFGKPVTLSCSQTLNHNVMYWYQQKSSQAPKLLFHYYDKDFNNEADTPDNFQSRRPNTSFCFLDIRSPGLGDTAMYLCATSRDRVSGGKTQYFGPGTRLLVL.

V is TRBV12-3 or TRBV12-4 and J is TRBJ2-1, with 10 bases matching TRBD2. Trimming took 8 bases from V and 2 from J; bases not matched to a gene: 6. The CDR3 spans 15 residues. This CDR3 reads CASGISGGPYNEQFF. The CDR3 DNA reads TGTGCCAGCGGAATTAGCGGGGGGCCCTACAATGAGCAGTTCTTC.

The table lists this clonotype with a few counts. The CDR3 region is CASSLRLLTDTQYF. In DNA, the CDR3 is TGTGCCAGCAGCTTGCGTCTGCTCACAGATACGCAGTATTTT. This chain uses TRBV5-5 with TRBJ2-3, with no clear D. Trimming removed 1 base from V and 2 bases from J, with 8 bases in between. In germline, CDR1 is SGHKS, CDR2 YYEKEE (reference sequence). CDR3 length: 14 residues.

This clonotype has just a few counts. The rearrangement uses TRBV28 and TRBJ1-5, with D hard to call. The CDR3 sequence is 12 residues long. V lost 10 bases to trimming and J lost 14 bases, with 21 bases between them. In germline, CDR1 is MDHEN, CDR2 SYDVKM. The CDR3 here is CATHSPYKAKHF. The CDR3 nucleotides read TGTGCCACTCATTCCCCCTATAAGGCAAAGCATTTT.

The genes are TRBV7-2 and TRBJ2-3; 16 bases align to TRBD2. The trim removed 5 bases at V and 4 bases at J, leaving 9 bases unmatched. The CDR3 runs to 18 residues. Germline assignment: CDR1 SGHTA and CDR2 FQGNSA. The CDR3 DNA sequence: TGTGCCAGCAGCCCCTGGGGACTAGCGGGGGGGTCAGCAGATACGCAGTATTTT. Its translation is CASSPWGLAGGSADTQYF.

This chain connects TRBV5-1 to TRBJ2-2, with TRBD1 as a possible D gene (5 bases). The V and J ends lost 0 bases and 2 bases respectively, with 11 bases between them. The germline CDR1 and CDR2 sequences are SGHRS and YFSETQ. This CDR3 has 16 residues. CDR3 in DNA: TGCGCCAGCAGCTTGGGAGGCAGGGCCAACACCGGGGAGCTGTTTTTT. It encodes CASSLGGRANTGELFF.